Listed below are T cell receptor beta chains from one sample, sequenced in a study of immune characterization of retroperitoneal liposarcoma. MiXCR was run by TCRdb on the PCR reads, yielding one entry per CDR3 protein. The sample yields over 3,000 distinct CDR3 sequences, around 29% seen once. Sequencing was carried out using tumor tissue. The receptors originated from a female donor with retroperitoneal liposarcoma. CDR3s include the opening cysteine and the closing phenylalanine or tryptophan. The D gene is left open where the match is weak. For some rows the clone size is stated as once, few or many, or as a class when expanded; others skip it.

cdr3_nt: TGTGCCATCAGTGAGACAGGGGTCACTGAAGCTTTCTTT
cdr3_aa: CAISETGVTEAFF
j_call: TRBJ1-1
d_call: TRBD1
cdr3_length: 13
clone_size: -
v_call: TRBV10-3

cdr3_nt: TGTGCCAGCAGTTACTCGTACAGGGGGCCCTACGAGCAGTACTTC
cdr3_aa: CASSYSYRGPYEQYF
j_call: TRBJ2-7
d_call: TRBD1
cdr3_length: 15
clone_size: -
v_call: TRBV6-5

cdr3_nt: TGTGCCAGTAAGACAGGGGGCCCGCATCAGCCCCAGCATTTT
cdr3_aa: CASKTGGPHQPQHF
j_call: TRBJ1-5
d_call: TRBD1
cdr3_length: 14
clone_size: medium-sized
v_call: TRBV6-1

cdr3_nt: TGTGCCAGCACGAGGGGCAGGGTAGGGCTGGCCGGGGAGCTGTTTTTT
cdr3_aa: CASTRGRVGLAGELFF
j_call: TRBJ2-2
d_call: -
cdr3_length: 16
clone_size: few
v_call: TRBV25-1

cdr3_nt: TGTGCCAGTAGTATCCCTGGGACAGGGAAGGATGAGCAGTACTTC
cdr3_aa: CASSIPGTGKDEQYF
j_call: TRBJ2-4
d_call: TRBD1
cdr3_length: 15
clone_size: few
v_call: TRBV19